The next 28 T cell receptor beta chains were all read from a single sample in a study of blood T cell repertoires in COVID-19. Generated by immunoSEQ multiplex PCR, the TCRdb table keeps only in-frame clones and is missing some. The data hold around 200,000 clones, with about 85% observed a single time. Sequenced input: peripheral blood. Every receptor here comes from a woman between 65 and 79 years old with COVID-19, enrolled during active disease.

The CDR3 DNA sequence: TGTGCCAGCAGCCCATGGGGACAGGGGCCTCGAGAGCAGTACTTC. Its translation is CASSPWGQGPREQYF. The chain links TRBV11-2 to TRBJ2-7, with 10 bases lining up with TRBD1. The V and J ends lost 5 bases and 7 bases, in that order; junction bases with no gene match: 11. Germline lookup yields CDR1 SGHAT and CDR2 FQNNGV. The CDR3 runs 15 residues.

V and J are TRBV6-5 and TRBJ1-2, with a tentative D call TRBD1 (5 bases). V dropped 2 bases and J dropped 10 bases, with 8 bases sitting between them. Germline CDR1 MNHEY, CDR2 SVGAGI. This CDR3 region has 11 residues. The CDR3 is CASSYKGDYTF. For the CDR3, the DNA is TGTGCCAGCAGTTACAAAGGGGACTACACCTTC.

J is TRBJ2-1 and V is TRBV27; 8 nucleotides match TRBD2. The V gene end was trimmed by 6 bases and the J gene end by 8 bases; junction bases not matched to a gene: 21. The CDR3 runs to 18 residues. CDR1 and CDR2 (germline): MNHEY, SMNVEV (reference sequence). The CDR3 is CASRLTIAGPNSLHEQFF. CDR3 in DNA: TGTGCCAGCAGATTGACTATAGCGGGACCAAACTCTCTTCATGAGCAGTTCTTC.

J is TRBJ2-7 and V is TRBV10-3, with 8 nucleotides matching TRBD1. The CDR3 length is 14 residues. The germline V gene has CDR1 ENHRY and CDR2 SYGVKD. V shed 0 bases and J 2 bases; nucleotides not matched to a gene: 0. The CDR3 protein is CAISESGQAYEQYF. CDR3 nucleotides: TGTGCCATCAGTGAGTCGGGACAGGCCTACGAGCAGTACTTC.

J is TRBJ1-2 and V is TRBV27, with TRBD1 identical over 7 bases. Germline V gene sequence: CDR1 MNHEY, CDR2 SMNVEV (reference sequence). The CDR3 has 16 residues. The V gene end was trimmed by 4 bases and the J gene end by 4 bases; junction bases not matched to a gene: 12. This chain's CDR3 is CASSSLRGTGVYGYTF. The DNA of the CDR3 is TGTGCCAGCAGTTCGCTCCGAGGCACAGGGGTCTATGGCTACACCTTC.

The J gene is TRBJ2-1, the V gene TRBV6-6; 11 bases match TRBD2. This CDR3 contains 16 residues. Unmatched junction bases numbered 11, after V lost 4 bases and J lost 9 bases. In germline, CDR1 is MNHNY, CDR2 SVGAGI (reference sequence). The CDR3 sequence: CASSSTSGGLRTEQFF. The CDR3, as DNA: TGTGCCAGCAGTTCCACTAGCGGGGGCCTTAGAACTGAGCAGTTCTTC.

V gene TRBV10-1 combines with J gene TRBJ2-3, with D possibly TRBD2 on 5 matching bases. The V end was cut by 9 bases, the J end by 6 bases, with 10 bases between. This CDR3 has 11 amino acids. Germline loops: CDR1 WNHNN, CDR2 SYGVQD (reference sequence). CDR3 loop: CAREVVDTQYF. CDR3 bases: TGCGCCAGGGAGGTTGTGGATACGCAGTATTTT.

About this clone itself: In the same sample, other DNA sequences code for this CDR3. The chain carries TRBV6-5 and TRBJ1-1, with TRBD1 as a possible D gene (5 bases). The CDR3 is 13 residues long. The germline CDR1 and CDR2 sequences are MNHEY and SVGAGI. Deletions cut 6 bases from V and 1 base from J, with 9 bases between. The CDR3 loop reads CASSFTGNTEAFF. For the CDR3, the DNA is TGTGCCAGCAGCTTTACAGGGAACACTGAAGCTTTCTTT.

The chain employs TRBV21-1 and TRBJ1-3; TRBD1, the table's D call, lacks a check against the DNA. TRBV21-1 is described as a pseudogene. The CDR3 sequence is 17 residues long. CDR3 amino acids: CASSMDSIQRSGNTIYF. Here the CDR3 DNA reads TGTGCCAGCAGCATGGACAGCATACAGCGATCCGGAAACACCATATATTTT.

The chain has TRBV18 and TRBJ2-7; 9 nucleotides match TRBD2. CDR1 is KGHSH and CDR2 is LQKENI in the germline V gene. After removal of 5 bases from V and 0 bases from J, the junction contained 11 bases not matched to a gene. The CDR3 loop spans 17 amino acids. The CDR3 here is CASSEDKGLARSYEQYF. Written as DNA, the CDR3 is TGTGCCAGCTCAGAAGATAAGGGACTAGCCCGCTCCTACGAGCAGTACTTC.

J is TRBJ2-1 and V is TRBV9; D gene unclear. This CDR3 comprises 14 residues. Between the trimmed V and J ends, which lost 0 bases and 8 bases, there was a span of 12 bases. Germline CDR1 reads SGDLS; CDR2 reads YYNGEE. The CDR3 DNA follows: TGTGCCAGCAGCGTAGAGGCGGCAAGCCATGAGCAGTTCTTC. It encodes CASSVEAASHEQFF. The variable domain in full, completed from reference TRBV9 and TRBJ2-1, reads DSGVTQTPKHLITATGQRVTLRCSPRSGDLSVYWYQQSLDQGLQFLIQYYNGEERAKGNILERFSAQQFPDLHSELNLSSLELGDSALYFCASSVEAASHEQFFGPGTRLTVL.

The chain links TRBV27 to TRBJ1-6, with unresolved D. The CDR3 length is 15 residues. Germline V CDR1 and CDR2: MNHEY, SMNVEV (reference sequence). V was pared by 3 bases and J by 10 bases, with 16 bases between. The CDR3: CASSFLEGPRSPLHF. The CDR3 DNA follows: TGTGCCAGCAGTTTTTTAGAGGGCCCAAGATCACCCCTCCACTTT.

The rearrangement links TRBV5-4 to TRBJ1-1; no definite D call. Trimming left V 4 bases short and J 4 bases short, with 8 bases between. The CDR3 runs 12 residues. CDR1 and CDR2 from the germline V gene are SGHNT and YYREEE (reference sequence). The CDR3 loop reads CASSEGGTEAFF. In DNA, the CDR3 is TGTGCCAGCAGCGAAGGCGGCACTGAAGCTTTCTTT.

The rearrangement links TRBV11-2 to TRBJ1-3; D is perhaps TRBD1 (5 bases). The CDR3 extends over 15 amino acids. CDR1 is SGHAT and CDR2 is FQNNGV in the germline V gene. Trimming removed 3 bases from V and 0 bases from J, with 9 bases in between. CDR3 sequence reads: CASSLTVSSGNTIYF. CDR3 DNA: TGTGCCAGCAGCTTGACAGTGAGCTCTGGAAACACCATATATTTT.

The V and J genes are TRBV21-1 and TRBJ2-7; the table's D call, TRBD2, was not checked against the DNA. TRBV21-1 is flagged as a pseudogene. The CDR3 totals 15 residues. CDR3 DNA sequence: TGTGCCAGCAGCAAAGCATCGGGATCCCCCTACGAGCAGTACTTC. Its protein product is CASSKASGSPYEQYF.

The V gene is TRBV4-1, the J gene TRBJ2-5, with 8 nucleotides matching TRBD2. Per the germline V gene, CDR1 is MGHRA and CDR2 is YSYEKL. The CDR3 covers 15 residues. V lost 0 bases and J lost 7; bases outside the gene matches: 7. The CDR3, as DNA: TGCGCCAGCAGCCAAGATGGGACTAGGAGTGGGACCCAGTACTTC. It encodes CASSQDGTRSGTQYF.

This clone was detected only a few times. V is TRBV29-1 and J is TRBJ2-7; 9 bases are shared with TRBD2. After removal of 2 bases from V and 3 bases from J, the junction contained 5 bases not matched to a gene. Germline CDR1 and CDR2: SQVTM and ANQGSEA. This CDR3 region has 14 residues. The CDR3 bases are TGCAGCGTTGAAAGGCGGGAGGGAATCTACGAGCAGTACTTC. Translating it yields CSVERREGIYEQYF.

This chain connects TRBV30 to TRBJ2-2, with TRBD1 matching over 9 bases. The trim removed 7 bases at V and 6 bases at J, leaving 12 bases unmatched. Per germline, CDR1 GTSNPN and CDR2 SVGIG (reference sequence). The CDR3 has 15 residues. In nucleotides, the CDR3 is TGTGCCTTGGATAGTGGGACAGGGATGTCCGGGGAGCTGTTTTTT. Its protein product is CALDSGTGMSGELFF.

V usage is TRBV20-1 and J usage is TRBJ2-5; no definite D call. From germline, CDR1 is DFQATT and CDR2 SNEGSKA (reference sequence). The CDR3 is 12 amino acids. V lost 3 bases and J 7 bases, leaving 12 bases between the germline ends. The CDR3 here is CSASVERGTQYF. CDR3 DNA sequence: TGCAGTGCTAGTGTAGAAAGAGGGACCCAGTACTTC.

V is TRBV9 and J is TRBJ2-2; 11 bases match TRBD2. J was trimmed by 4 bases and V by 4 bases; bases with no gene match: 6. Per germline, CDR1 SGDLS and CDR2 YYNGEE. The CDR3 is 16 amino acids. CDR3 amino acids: CASSLRTSGPTGELFF. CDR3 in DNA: TGTGCCAGCAGCCTCCGGACTAGCGGGCCCACCGGGGAGCTGTTTTTT.

The CDR3 region has the DNA TGTGCCTGGAGGCTAGCGCTGTGGGGCACAGATACGCAGTATTTT. Protein sequence: CAWRLALWGTDTQYF. This rearrangement joins TRBV30 to TRBJ2-3; a weak D match, TRBD2 (6 bases). The CDR3 spans 15 residues. Looked up from germline, CDR1 is GTSNPN and CDR2 is SVGIG (reference sequence). V was cut by 3 bases and J by 1 base, with 14 bases left in between.

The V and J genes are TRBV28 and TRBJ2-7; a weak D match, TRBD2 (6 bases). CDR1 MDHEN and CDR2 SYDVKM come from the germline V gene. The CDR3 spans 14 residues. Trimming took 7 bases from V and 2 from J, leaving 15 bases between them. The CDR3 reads CASITPGTPYEQYF. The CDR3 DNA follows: TGTGCCAGCATCACGCCCGGGACTCCCTACGAGCAGTACTTC. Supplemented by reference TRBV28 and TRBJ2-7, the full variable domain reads DVKVTQSSRYLVKRTGEKVFLECVQDMDHENMFWYRQDPGLGLRLIYFSYDVKMKEKGDIPEGYSVSREKKERFSLILESASTNQTSMYLCASITPGTPYEQYFGPGTRLTVT.

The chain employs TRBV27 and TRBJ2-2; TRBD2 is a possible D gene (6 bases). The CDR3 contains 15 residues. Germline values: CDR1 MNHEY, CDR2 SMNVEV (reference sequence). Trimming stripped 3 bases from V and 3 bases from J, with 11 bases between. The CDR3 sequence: CASSFAGRYTGELFF. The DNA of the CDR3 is TGTGCCAGCAGTTTTGCGGGACGGTACACCGGGGAGCTGTTTTTT.

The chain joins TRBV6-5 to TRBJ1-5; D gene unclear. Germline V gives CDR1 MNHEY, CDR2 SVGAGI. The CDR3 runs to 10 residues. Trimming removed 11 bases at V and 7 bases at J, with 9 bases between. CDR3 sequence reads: CALGGQPQHF. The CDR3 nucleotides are TGTGCCCTGGGCGGGCAGCCCCAGCATTTT.

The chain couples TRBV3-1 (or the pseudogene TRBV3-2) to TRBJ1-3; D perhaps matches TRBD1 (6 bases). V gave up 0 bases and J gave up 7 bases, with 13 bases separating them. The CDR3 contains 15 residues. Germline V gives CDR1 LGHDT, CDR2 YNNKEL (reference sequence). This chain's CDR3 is CASSQDPRGRNTIYF. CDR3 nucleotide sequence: TGTGCCAGCAGCCAAGACCCCAGGGGCAGGAACACCATATATTTT.

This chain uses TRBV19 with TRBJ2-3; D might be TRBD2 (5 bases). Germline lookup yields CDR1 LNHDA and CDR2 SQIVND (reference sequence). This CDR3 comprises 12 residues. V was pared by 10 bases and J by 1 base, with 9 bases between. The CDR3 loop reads CATSRGTDTQYF. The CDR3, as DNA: TGTGCCACCTCGAGGGGCACAGATACGCAGTATTTT.

CDR3 nucleotide sequence: TGTGCCAGCAGTTACGGGGACAGGTCGGGGCATGGCTACACCTTC. Translation: CASSYGDRSGHGYTF. The chain recombines TRBV6-5 with TRBJ1-2; 8 positions match TRBD1. V shed 2 bases and J 6 bases; nucleotides not matched to a gene: 8. Germline lookup yields CDR1 MNHEY and CDR2 SVGAGI. This CDR3 is built from 15 residues.

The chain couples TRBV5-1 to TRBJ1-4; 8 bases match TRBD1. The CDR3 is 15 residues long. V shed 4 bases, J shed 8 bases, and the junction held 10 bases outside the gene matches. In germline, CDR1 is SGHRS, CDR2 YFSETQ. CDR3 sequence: CASSPFGQGAEKLFF. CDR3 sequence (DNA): TGCGCCAGCAGCCCCTTTGGACAGGGTGCGGAAAAACTGTTTTTT.